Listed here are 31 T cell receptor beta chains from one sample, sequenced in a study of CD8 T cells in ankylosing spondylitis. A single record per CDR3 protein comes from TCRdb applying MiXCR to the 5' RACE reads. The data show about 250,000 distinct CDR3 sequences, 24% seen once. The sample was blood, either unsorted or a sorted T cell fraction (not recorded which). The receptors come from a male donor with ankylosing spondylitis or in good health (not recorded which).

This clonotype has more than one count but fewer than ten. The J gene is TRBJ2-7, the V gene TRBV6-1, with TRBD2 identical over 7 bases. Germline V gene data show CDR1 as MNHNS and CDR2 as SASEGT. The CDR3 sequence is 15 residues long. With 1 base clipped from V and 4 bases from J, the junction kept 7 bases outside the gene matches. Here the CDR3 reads CASSEGGTTVYEQYF. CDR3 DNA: TGTGCCAGCAGTGAAGGGGGGACTACCGTGTACGAGCAGTACTTC.

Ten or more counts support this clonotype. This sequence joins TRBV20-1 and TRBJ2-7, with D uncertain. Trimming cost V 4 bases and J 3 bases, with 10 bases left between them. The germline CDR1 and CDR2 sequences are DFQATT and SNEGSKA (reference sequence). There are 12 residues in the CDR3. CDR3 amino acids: CSATPSGYEQYF. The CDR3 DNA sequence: TGCAGTGCTACCCCCTCAGGCTACGAGCAGTACTTC.

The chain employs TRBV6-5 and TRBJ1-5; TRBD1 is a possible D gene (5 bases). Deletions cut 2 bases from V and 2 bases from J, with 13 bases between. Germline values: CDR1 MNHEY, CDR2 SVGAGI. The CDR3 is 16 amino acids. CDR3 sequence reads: CASSYREQGGNQPQHF. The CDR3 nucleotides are TGTGCCAGCAGTTACAGGGAACAAGGGGGCAATCAGCCCCAGCATTTT.

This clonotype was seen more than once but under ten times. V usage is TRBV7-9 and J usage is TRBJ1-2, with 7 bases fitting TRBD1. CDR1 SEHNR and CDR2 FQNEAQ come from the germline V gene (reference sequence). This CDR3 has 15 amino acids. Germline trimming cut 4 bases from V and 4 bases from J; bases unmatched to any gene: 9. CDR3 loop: CASSSDTGDRYGYTF. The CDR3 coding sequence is TGTGCCAGCAGCTCAGATACAGGGGACCGCTATGGCTACACCTTC.

The CDR3 region has the DNA TGCAGTGCCGCTCTCCCCAGGAACTCCTACGAGCAGTACTTC. This sequence encodes CSAALPRNSYEQYF. V and J are TRBV20-1 and TRBJ2-7; D unresolved. V was clipped by 6 bases and J by 0 bases, with 15 bases between them. This CDR3 contains 14 residues. Germline values: CDR1 DFQATT, CDR2 SNEGSKA (reference sequence).

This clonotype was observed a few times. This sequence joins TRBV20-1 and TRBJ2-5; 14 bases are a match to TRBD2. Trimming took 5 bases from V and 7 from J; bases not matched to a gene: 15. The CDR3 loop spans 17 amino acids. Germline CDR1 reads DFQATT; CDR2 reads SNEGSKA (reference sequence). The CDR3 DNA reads TGCAGTGCTGAGGGACTAGCGGGGGTAATGTCTTTAGGGACCCAGTACTTC. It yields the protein CSAEGLAGVMSLGTQYF.

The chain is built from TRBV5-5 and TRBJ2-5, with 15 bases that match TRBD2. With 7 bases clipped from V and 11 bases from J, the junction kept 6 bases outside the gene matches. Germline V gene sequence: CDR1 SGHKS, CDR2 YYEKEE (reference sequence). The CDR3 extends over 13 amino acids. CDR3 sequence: CASCPGLAGGQYF. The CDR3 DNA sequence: TGTGCCAGCTGCCCGGGACTAGCGGGGGGTCAGTACTTC. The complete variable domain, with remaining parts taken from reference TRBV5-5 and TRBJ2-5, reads DAGVTQSPTHLIKTRGQQVTLRCSPISGHKSVSWYQQVLGQGPQFIFQYYEKEERGRGNFPDRFSARQFPNYSSELNVNALLLGDSALYLCASCPGLAGGQYFGPGTRLLVL.

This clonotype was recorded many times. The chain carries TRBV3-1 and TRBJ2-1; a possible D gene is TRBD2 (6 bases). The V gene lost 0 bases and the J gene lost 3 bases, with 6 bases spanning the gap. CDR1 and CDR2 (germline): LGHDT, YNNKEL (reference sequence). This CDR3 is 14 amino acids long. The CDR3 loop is CASSQEGGYNEQFF. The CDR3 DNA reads TGTGCCAGCAGCCAAGAGGGGGGCTACAATGAGCAGTTCTTC.

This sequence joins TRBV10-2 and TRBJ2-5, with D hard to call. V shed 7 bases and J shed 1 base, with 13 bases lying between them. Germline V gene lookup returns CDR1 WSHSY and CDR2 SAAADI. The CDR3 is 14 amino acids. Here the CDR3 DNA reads TGCGCCAGCACTCTCCGCCAGGTCCAAGAGACCCAGTACTTC. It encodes CASTLRQVQETQYF.

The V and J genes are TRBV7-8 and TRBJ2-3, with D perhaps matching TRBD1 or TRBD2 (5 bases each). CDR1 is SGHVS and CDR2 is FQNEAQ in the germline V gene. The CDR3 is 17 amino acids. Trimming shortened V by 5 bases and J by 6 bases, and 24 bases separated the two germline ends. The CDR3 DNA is TGTGCCAGCAGCCCCCCTCTTTATGTGGGGGTCGGGGATACGCAGTATTTT. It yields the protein CASSPPLYVGVGDTQYF.

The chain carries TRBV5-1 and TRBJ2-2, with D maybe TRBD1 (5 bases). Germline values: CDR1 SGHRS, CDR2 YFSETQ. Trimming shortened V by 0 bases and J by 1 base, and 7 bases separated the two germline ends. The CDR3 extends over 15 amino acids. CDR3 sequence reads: CASSLDRGNTGELFF. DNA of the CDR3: TGCGCCAGCAGCTTGGATAGGGGGAACACCGGGGAGCTGTTTTTT.

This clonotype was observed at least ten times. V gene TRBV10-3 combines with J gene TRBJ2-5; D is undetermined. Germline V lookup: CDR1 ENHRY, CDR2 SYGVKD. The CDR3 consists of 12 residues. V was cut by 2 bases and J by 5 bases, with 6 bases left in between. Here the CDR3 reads CAISEGGETQYF. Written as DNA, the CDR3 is TGTGCCATCAGTGAGGGTGGTGAGACCCAGTACTTC.

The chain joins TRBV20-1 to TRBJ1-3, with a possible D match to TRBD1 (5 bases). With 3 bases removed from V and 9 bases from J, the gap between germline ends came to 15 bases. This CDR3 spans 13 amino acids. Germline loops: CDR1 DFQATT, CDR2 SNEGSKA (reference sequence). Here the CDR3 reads CSARTTQDGTIYF. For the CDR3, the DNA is TGCAGTGCTAGGACGACACAGGACGGCACCATATATTTT.

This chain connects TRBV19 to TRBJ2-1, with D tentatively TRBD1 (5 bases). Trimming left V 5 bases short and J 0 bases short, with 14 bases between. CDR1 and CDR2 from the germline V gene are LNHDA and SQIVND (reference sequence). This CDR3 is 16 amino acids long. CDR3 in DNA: TGTGCCAGTAGTTCTTCCAGTGACAGCTCCTACAATGAGCAGTTCTTC. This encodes CASSSSSDSSYNEQFF. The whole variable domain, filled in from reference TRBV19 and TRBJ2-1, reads DGGITQSPKYLFRKEGQNVTLSCEQNLNHDAMYWYRQDPGQGLRLIYYSQIVNDFQKGDIAEGYSVSREKKESFPLTVTSAQKNPTAFYLCASSSSSDSSYNEQFFGPGTRLTVL.

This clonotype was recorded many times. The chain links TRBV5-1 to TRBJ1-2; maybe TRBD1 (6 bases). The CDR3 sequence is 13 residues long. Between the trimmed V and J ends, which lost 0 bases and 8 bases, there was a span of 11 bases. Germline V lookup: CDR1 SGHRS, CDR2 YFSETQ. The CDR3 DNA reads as TGCGCCAGCAGCTTGGACAGGGCCGGCGGCTACACCTTC. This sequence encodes CASSLDRAGGYTF.

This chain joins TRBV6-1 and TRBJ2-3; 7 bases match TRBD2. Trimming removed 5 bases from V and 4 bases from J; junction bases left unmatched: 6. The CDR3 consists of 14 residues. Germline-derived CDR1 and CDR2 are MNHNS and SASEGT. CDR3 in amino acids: CASSLRLASDTQYF. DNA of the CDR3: TGTGCCAGCAGTCTCCGACTAGCTTCAGATACGCAGTATTTT.

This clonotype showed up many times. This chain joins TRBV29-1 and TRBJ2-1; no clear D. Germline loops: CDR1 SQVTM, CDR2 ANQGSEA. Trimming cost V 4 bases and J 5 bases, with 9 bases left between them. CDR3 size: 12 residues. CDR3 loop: CSVAAANNEQFF. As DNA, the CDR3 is TGCAGCGTTGCGGCAGCTAACAATGAGCAGTTCTTC.

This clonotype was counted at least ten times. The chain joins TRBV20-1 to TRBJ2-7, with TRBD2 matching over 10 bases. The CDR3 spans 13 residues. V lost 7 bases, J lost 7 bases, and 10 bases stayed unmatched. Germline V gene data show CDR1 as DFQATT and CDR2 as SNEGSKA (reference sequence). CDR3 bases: TGCAGTGTTGGAGCGGGGGGGCTGGGAGAGCAGTACTTC. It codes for CSVGAGGLGEQYF.

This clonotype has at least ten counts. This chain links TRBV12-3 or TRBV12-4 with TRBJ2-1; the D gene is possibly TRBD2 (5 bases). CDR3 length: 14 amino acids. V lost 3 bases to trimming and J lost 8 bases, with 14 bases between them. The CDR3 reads CASSFVLVGDEQFF. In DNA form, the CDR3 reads TGTGCCAGCAGTTTTGTGCTCGTCGGGGATGAGCAGTTCTTC.

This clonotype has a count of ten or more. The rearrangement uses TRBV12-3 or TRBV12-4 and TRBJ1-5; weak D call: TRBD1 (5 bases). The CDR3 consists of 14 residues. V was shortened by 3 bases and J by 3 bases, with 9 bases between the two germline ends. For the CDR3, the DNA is TGTGCCAGCAGTTTTTCAGGGTTCAATCAGCCCCAGCATTTT. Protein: CASSFSGFNQPQHF.

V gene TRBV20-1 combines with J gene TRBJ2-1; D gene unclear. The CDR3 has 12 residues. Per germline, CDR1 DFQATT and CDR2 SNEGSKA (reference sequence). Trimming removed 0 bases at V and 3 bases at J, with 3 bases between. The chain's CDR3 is CSARELYNEQFF. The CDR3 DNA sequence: TGCAGTGCTAGAGAACTCTACAATGAGCAGTTCTTC.

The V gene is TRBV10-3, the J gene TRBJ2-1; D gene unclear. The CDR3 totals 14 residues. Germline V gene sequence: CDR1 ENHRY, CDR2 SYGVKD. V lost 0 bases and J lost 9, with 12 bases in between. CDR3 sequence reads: CAISESSGPGEQFF. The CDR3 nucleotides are TGTGCCATCAGTGAGTCGTCCGGGCCAGGTGAGCAGTTCTTC.

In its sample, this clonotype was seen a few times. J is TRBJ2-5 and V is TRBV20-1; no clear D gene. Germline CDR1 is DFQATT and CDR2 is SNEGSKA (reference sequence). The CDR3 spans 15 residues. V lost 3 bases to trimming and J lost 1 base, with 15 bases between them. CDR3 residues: CSASPPPGRQETQYF. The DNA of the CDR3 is TGCAGTGCTAGCCCGCCCCCAGGACGCCAAGAGACCCAGTACTTC.

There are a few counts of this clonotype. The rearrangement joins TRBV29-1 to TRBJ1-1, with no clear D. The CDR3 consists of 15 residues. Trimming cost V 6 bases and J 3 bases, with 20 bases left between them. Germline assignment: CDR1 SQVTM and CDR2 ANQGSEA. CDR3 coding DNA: TGCAGCGTAATTGGTCTACCCTGGGCGGACACTGAAGCTTTCTTT. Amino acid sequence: CSVIGLPWADTEAFF.

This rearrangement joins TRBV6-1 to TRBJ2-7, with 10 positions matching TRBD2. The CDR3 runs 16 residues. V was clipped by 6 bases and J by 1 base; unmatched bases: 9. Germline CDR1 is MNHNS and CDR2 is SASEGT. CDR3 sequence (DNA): TGTGCCAGCAGGCGTGGTAGCGGGGGGTTTTCCTACGAGCAGTACTTC. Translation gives CASRRGSGGFSYEQYF.

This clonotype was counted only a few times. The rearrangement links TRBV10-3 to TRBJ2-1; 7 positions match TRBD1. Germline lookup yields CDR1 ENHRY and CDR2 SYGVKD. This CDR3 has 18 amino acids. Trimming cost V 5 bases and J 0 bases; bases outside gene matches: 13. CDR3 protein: CAISNSPTDRASYNEQFF. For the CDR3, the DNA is TGTGCCATCAGTAACTCGCCAACAGACAGGGCCTCCTACAATGAGCAGTTCTTC.

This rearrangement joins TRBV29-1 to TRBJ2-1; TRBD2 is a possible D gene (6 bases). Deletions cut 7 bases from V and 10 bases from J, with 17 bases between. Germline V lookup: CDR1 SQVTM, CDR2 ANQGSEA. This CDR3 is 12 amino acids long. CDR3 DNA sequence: TGCAGCGCCGAGGAGGGAATTCGGGAGCAGTTCTTC. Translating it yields CSAEEGIREQFF.

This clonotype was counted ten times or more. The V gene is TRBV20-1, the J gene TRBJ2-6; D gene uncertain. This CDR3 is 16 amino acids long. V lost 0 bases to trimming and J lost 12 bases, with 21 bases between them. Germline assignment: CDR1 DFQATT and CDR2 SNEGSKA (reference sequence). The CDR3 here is CSARDSDLTFLGVLTF. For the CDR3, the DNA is TGCAGTGCTAGAGATTCCGACCTTACATTCTTAGGCGTCCTGACTTTC.

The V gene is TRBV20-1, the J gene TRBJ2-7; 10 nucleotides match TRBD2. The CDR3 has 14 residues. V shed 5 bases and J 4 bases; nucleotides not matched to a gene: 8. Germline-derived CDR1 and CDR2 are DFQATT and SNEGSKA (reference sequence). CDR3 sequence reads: CSAARTSGSYEQYF. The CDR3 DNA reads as TGCAGTGCTGCCCGGACTAGCGGAAGTTACGAGCAGTACTTC.

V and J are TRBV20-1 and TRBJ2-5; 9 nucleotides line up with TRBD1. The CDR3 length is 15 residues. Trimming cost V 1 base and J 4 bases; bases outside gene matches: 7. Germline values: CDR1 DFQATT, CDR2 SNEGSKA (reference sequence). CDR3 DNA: TGCAGTGCTAGAGCCCCCTACAGGGGGCGAGAGACCCAGTACTTC. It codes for CSARAPYRGRETQYF.

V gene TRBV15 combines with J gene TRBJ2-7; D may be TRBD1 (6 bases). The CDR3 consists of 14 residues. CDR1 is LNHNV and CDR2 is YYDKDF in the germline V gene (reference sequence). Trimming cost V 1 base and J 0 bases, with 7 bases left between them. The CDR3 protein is CATSRGDTSYEQYF. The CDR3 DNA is TGTGCCACCAGCAGAGGGGACACCTCCTACGAGCAGTACTTC.